This TCR beta chain was captured by sequencing in a study of blood T cells in healthy people across ages (dated by TCRdb to the mid-2010s). Describing the broader study: In model experiments, template switching captured about one uniquely barcoded TCR beta cDNA molecule for every two T cells. Using deep sequencing normalized with unique cDNA molecular identifiers, the study measured how TCR beta repertoire diversity changes with age. For two donors (one aged 18 to 29 and one aged 80 or older), the study analyzed two additional independent replicas of 1 million unique cDNA reads from the same blood draw. The donors were divided into four age groups: young (average about 16 years), middle-aged (roughly 42), aged (around 67) and long-lived (82).

Study-wide findings and limitations: Because the CMV infection status of the donors was unknown, age-related changes in expanded clonotypes may potentially have been confounded. Observed TCR beta diversity per million T cells fell roughly linearly with age, and a significant reduction was already apparent by age approximately 41. Since profiling was done on bulk unsorted PBMCs, naive and antigen-experienced compartments could not be conclusively compared. Estimates of total diversity based on one million sequenced T cells were considered lower bounds and underestimates. There was a strong correlation between observed TCR beta diversity and the percentage of naive T cells measured by flow cytometry. Compared with the aged group, the long-lived group had more naive CD4+ T cells, fewer expanded clones and increased TCR diversity, a pattern suggesting age selection.

This clonotype was observed a few times. Its antigen remains undetermined. Nothing much larger sits one base from this clone, and base qualities are not available. The roughly 38 donors, aged 6 to 90 years, were systemically healthy Caucasian individuals from Russia. About 9.8 milliliters of peripheral blood were drawn from each donor into EDTA-treated Vacutainer tubes. Ficoll-Paque density-gradient centrifugation was used to isolate PBMCs, with at least 6.5 million per sample. Total RNA, at least 5 micrograms per sample, was extracted from PBMCs with Trizol reagent. For every donor, flow cytometry on a PBMC aliquot measured the percentage of naive CD45RAhigh/CD27high T cells. The germline V gene supplies CDR1 MGHRA and CDR2 YSYEKL. Including the terminal cysteine and phenylalanine, the CDR3 comprises 15 residues. Kept here is only the CDR3 DNA, which spans 45 bases and is read in frame from base 1.

Libraries were made using 5' RACE. The run used an Illumina HiSeq 2500. A second roughly 6 to 12 cycle PCR used a sample-barcoded 5' primer and a J-beta primer mix. Each TCR beta cDNA molecule received a unique molecular identifier from a template-switch 5' adaptor carrying 12 random nucleotides. Each sample yielded at least 3 million CDR3-containing paired-end reads. The Mint cDNA synthesis kit, primed by a TRBC-specific oligonucleotide, was used to synthesize first-strand cDNA from all RNA. Following uracil-DNA glycosylase treatment, a first 18-cycle PCR with universal primers M1SS and BC2_uni_R was performed on all cDNA. On the authors' methods: Each sample was normalized by randomly selecting 1 million high-quality reads, each carrying a distinct molecular identifier. Instead of being binned into consensus sequences, reads that shared molecular identifiers were thrown out. MiTCR, set to a Q25 quality threshold and the strictest error-elimination algorithm, was used for CDR3 identification, clonotype clustering and error correction. A nonparametric unseen species model with Euler transformation was used to estimate a lower bound on total TCR beta diversity. TCRdb reprocessing: public reads trimmed at Q25 with fastp, clones called with MiXCR, in-frame beta chains kept. For every CDR3 protein sequence, its rows merge into one entry that carries the most common genes and DNA. What appears here as the V and J calls and clone size reflects TCRdb's work, not the paper's. The sample table contains more than 600,000 distinct CDR3 sequences; only one count was recorded for roughly 25% of them. The ten largest clones capture more than 8% of the sample.

This same sample was also part of a study on T cells of mothers and their children. As that second paper reports: The donors were nine systemically healthy Caucasian individuals, made up of three mothers and their six children. cDNA synthesis used all of the extracted RNA, with 1.5 ug of RNA in each 15 ul reaction. In the second PCR, sample barcodes and 2-4 random nucleotides were introduced via the M1S primer. Over 8 million TCR beta CDR3 reads were obtained for each mother, and millions of reads were obtained for each child. TCR recombination output is similarly shaped by thymic selection in related and unrelated pairs, with a minor effect exerted by inherited differences. Related mother-child pairs always showed normalized repertoire overlap that was slightly higher than in unrelated mother-child pairs, though the difference was never significant. No persistent microchimeric T cell clones were found, with a detection sensitivity of approximately 100 clones per million clonotypes. The study used deep NGS to compare TCR beta repertoires of mothers and children, seeking features distinguishing related mother-child pairs from unrelated individuals. The mean age was 40 +/- 4 years for the mothers and around 10 +/- 4 years for the children. After adapters were ligated using NEBNext reagents, the libraries underwent 100+100 nt paired-end sequencing on an Illumina HiSeq 2000. Mother and child libraries were prepared a month apart and sequenced in separate runs to prevent cross-contamination. For each donor, somewhere between about 450,000 and 2,200,000 distinct TCR beta clonotypes were identified. Naive TCR beta clonotypes were estimated from low-frequency clonotypes matched to each donor's FACS-determined naive share, without sorting.

Recombination connected TRBV4-1 to TRBJ2-5; 10 middle bases align to TRBD2. The end of the DNA fits TRBJ2-7 better, so the J call may be wrong. Sequencing was carried out using blood. This clonotype was obtained from a boy aged 5 to 17 in good health. The bases are TGCGCCAGCAGCCCCCTAGCGGGAGAGGTCGACGAGCAGTACTTC. It translates as CASSPLAGEVDEQYF.